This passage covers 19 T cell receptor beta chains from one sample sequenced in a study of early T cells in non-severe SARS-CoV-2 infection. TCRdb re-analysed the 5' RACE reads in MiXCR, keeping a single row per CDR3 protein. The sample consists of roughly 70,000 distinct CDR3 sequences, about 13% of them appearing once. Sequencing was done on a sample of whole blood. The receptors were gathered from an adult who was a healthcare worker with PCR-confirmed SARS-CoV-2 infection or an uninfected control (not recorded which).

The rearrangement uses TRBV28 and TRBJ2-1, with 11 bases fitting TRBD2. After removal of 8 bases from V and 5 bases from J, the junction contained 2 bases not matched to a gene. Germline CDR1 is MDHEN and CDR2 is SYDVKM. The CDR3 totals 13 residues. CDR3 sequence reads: CASGTSGDNEQFF. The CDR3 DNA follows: TGTGCCAGCGGGACTAGCGGAGACAATGAGCAGTTCTTC.

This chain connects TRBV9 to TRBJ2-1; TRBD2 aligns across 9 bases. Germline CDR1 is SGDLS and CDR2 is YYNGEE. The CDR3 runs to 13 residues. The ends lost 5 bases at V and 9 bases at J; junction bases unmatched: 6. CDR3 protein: CASRKREEGEQFF. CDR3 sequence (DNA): TGTGCCAGCAGGAAGCGGGAGGAGGGTGAGCAGTTCTTC.

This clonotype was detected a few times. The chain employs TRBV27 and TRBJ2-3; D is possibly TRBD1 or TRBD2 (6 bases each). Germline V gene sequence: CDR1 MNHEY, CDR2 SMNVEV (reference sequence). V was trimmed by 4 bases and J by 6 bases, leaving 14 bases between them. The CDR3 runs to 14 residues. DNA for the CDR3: TGTGCCAGCAGTTCCCTGGGGGGCAGGGATACGCAGTATTTT. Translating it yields CASSSLGGRDTQYF.

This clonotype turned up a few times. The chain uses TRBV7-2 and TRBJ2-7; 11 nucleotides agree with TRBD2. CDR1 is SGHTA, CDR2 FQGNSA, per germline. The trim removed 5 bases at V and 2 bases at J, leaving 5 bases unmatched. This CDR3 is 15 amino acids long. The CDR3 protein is CASSGVAGGPYEQYF. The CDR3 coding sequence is TGTGCCAGCAGCGGAGTAGCGGGAGGGCCCTACGAGCAGTACTTC.

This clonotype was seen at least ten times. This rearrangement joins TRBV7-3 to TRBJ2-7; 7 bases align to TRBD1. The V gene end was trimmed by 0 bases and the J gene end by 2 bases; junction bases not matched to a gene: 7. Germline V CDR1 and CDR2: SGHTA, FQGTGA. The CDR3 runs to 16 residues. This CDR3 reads CASSLTADRAPYEQYF. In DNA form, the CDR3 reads TGTGCCAGCAGCTTAACTGCCGACAGGGCCCCCTACGAGCAGTACTTC.

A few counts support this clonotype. In DNA, the CDR3 is TGTGCCAGCGGGGAACAGGGGACATCGGATACGCAGTATTTT. This translates into CASGEQGTSDTQYF. The chain employs TRBV2 and TRBJ2-3; 7 bases line up with TRBD1. From germline, CDR1 is SNHLY and CDR2 FYNNEI. After removal of 8 bases from V and 6 bases from J, the junction contained 11 bases not matched to a gene. The CDR3 is made up of 14 amino acids.

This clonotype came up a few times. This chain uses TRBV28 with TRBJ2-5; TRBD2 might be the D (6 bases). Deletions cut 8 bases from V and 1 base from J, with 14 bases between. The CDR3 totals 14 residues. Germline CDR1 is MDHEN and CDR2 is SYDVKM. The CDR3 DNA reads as TGTGCCAGCGGGAGGCCAGCTACCCAAGAGACCCAGTACTTC. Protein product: CASGRPATQETQYF.

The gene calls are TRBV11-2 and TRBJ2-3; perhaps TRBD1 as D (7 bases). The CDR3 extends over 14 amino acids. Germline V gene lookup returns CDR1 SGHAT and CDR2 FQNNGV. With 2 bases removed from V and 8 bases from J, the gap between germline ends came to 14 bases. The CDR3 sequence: CASSLTQGGGTQYF. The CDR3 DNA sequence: TGTGCCAGCAGCTTAACGCAGGGGGGCGGTACGCAGTATTTT.

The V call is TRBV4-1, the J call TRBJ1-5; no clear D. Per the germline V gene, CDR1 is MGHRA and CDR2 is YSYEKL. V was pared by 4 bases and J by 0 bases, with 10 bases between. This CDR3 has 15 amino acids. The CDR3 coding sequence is TGCGCCAGCAGCCCTGTGACAAGTAGCAATCAGCCCCAGCATTTT. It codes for CASSPVTSSNQPQHF.

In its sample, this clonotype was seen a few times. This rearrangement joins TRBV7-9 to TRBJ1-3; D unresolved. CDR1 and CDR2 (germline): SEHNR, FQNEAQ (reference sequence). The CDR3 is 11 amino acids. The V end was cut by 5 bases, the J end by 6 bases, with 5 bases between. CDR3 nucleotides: TGTGCCAGCAGCGACGAAAACACCATATATTTT. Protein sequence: CASSDENTIYF.

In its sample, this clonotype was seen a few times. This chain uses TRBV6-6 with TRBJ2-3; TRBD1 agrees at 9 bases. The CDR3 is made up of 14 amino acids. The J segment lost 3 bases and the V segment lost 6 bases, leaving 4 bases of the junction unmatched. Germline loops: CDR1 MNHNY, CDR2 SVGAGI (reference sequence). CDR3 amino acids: CASSSGTGTDTQYF. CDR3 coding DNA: TGTGCCAGCAGCTCCGGGACAGGGACAGATACGCAGTATTTT.

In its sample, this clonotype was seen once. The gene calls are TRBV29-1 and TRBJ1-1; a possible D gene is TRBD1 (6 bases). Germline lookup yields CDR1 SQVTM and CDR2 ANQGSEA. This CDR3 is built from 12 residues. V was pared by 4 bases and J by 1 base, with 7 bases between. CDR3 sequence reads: CSVGGQNTEAFF. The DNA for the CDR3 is TGCAGCGTTGGGGGACAGAACACTGAAGCTTTCTTT.

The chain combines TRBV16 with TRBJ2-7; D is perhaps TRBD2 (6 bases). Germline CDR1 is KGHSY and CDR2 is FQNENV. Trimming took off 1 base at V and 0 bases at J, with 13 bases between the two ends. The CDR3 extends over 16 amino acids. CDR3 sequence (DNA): TGTGCCAGCAGCCAATTGCGGGGCGCTAGCTCCTACGAGCAGTACTTC. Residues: CASSQLRGASSYEQYF.

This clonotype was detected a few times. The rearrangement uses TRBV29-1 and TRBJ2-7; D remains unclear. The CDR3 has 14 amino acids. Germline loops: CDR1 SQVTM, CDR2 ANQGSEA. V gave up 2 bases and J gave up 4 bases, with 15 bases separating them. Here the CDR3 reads CSVELRLKGYEQYF. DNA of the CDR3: TGCAGCGTTGAACTCCGACTCAAGGGATACGAGCAGTACTTC.

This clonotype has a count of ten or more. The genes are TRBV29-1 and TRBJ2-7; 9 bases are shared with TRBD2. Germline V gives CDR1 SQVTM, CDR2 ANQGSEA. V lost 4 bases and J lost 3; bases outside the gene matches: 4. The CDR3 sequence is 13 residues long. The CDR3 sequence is CSVVAGGNYEQYF. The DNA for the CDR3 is TGCAGCGTTGTGGCGGGAGGGAACTACGAGCAGTACTTC.

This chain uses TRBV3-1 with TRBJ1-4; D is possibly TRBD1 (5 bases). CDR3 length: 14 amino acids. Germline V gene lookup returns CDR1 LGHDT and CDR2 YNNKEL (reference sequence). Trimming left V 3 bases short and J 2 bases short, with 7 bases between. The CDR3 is CASSQTVTNEKLFF. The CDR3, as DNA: TGTGCCAGCAGCCAGACAGTTACTAATGAAAAACTGTTTTTT.

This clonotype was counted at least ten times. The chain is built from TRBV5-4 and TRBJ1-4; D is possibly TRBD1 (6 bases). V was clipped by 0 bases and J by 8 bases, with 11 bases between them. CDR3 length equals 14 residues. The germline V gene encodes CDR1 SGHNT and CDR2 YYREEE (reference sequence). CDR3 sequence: CASSLDRGREKLFF. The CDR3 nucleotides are TGTGCCAGCAGCTTGGATCGGGGGCGCGAAAAACTGTTTTTT. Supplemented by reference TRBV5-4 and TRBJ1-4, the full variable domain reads ETGVTQSPTHLIKTRGQQVTLRCSSQSGHNTVSWYQQALGQGPQFIFQYYREEENGRGNFPPRFSGLQFPNYSSELNVNALELDDSALYLCASSLDRGREKLFFGSGTQLSVL.

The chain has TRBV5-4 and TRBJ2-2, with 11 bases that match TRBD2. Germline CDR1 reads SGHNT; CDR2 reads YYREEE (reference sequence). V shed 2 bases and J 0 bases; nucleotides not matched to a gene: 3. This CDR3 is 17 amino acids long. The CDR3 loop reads CASSLPGLAANTGELFF. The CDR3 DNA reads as TGTGCCAGCAGCTTACCGGGACTAGCGGCGAACACCGGGGAGCTGTTTTTT.

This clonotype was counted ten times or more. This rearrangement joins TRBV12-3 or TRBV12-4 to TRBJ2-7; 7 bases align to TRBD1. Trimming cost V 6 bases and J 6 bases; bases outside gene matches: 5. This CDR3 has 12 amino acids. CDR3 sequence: CASSLTGVEQYF. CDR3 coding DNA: TGTGCCAGCAGCCTAACAGGGGTCGAGCAGTACTTC.